This T cell receptor (beta chain) was recorded in a study of T cells after yellow fever vaccination. Study-level points and caveats: The study re-detected most primary-vaccination clones after the booster (roughly 96% CD4, roughly 91% CD8). Contamination of FACS-sorted repertoires by abundant clonotypes from the bulk population could occur. Few clonotypes appeared in both CD4 and CD8 compartments.

This clonotype was found a few times. The antigen is not known. Germline CDR1 reads LNHDA; CDR2 reads SQIVND (reference sequence). Trimming stripped 5 bases from V and 5 bases from J, with 17 bases between. There are 15 residues in the CDR3. The authors made TCR cDNA by 5'RACE template switching, adding a universal primer site and UMIs. MiXCR, run by TCRdb on the 5' RACE reads, gives a single entry per CDR3 protein. Here the sample spans 250,000 to 350,000 distinct CDR3 sequences, 7.5% to 9.5% being singletons. This sequence originates from a young man who received the YFV17D yellow fever vaccine. This specimen was CD4+ T cells sorted from PBMCs, taken 5 days after the yellow fever booster vaccination. The chain combines TRBV19 with TRBJ2-3, with D uncertain. CDR3 nucleotides: TGTGCCAGTAGTGACTCCGTGTTAGCTGGAGATACGCAGTATTTT. It translates to CASSDSVLAGDTQYF.